A selection of T cell receptor beta chains follows, all from one sample in a study of cytomegalovirus exposure and HLA in healthy donors. Assay: immunoSEQ multiplex PCR; the TCRdb copy retains only in-frame clones and omits some. The data contain more than 85,000 clones, 84% of them seen just once; the ten biggest clones take up around 1.2%. The sample comprised PBMCs. The receptors stem from a woman between 18 and 29 years old in good health and CMV-seronegative. Each CDR3 is given with its conserved first and last residue. Each record gives: V gene, clone size, D gene, J gene, CDR3 protein, CDR3 DNA. D genes are given only for firm matches. The size of a clone is reported for some rows only, either as once, few or many, or as a class for expanded clones.

TRBV30	NA	TRBD1	TRBJ1-2	CAWNGGTGGPNYGYTF	TGTGCCTGGAATGGCGGGACAGGGGGCCCAAACTATGGCTACACCTTC
TRBV28	NA	TRBD1	TRBJ2-2	CASSPDRELSTGELFF	TGTGCCAGCAGTCCCGACAGGGAGCTCAGCACCGGGGAGCTGTTTTTT
TRBV28	NA	TRBD1	TRBJ1-5	CASSLRGRGQHQPQHF	TGTGCCAGCAGCCTCCGCGGTAGGGGACAGCATCAGCCCCAGCATTTT
TRBV4-3	NA	NA	TRBJ2-3	CASSQERQGGDTQYF	TGCGCCAGCAGCCAAGAGCGGCAGGGTGGAGATACGCAGTATTTT
TRBV6-5	NA	NA	TRBJ2-7	CASSPYRAGVHEQYF	TGTGCCAGCAGTCCTTACCGGGCAGGGGTCCACGAGCAGTACTTC
TRBV7-8	NA	TRBD2	TRBJ2-3	CASSLWRGGRKSTDTQYF	TGTGCCAGCAGCTTATGGCGGGGGGGCCGAAAAAGCACAGATACGCAGTATTTT
TRBV7-9	few	TRBD2	TRBJ2-1	CASSSRGGEQFF	TGTGCCAGCAGCTCTCGCGGGGGTGAGCAGTTCTTC
TRBV29-1	NA	NA	TRBJ2-1	CSAEPGHTYNEQFF	TGCAGCGCTGAGCCGGGACACACCTACAATGAGCAGTTCTTC
TRBV11-3	NA	TRBD1	TRBJ2-5	CASSRTGRETQYF	TGTGCCAGCAGCCGGACAGGGAGAGAGACCCAGTACTTC
TRBV7-2	NA	TRBD2	TRBJ2-2	CASSFVRGGTGELFF	TGTGCCAGCAGCTTCGTGCGGGGGGGCACCGGGGAGCTGTTTTTT
TRBV7-2	NA	NA	TRBJ1-2	CASSYPRELVDLANYGYTF	TGTGCCAGCAGTTACCCCCGGGAGCTTGTAGACTTAGCTAACTATGGCTACACCTTC
TRBV7-2	NA	TRBD1	TRBJ2-3	CASSLRTGTGSTDTQYF	TGTGCCAGCAGCTTACGTACCGGGACAGGGTCCACAGATACGCAGTATTTT
TRBV7-2	NA	TRBD2	TRBJ2-5	CASSGSGGTQETQYF	TGTGCCAGCAGCGGCAGCGGGGGGACCCAAGAGACCCAGTACTTC
TRBV5-5	once	NA	TRBJ2-5	CASSLTGSRETQYF	TGTGCCAGCAGCTTGACAGGGTCTCGGGAGACCCAGTACTTC